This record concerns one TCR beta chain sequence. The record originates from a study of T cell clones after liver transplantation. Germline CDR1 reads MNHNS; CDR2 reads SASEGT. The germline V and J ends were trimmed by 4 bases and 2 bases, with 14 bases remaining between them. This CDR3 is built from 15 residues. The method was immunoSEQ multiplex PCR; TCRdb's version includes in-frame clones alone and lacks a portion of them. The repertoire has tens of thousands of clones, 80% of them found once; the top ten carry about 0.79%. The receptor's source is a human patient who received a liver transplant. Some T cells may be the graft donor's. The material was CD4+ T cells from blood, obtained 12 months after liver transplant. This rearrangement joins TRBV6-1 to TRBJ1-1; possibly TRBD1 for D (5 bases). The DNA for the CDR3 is TGTGCCAGCAGTGCTAATTGGGACGGAAACACTGAAGCTTTCTTT. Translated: CASSANWDGNTEAFF.